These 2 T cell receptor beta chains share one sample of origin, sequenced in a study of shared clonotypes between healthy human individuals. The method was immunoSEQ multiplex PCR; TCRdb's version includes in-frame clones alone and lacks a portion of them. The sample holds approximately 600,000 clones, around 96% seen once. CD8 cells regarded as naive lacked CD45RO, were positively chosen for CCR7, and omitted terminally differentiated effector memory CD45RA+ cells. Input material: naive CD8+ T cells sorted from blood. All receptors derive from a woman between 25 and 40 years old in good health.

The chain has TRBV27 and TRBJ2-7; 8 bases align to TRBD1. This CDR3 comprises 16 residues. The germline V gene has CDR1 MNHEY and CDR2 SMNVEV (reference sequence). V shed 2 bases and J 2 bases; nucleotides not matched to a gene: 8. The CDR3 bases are TGTGCCAGCAGTTTAAAATTCTCAGGGGGCGCCTACGAGCAGTACTTC. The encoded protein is CASSLKFSGGAYEQYF.

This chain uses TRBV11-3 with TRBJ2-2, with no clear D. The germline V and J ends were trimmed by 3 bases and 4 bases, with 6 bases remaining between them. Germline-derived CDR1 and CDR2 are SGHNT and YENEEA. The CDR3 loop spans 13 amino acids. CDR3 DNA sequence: TGTGCCAGCAGCTTCGGCGGCACCGGGGAGCTGTTTTTT. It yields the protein CASSFGGTGELFF.